This TCR beta chain was recovered during a study of immune cell composition in non-small cell lung cancer (dated by TCRdb to about 2017). Notes on the research overall: To assign histologic subtype, which was mostly lung adenocarcinoma or squamous cell carcinoma, H&E was combined with p63, CK5, Napsin A and TTF-1 immunohistochemistry. TCR-beta sequencing from Adaptive Biotechnologies was done on some 35 paired sets of NSCLC tumour and non-adjacent lung specimens and on around 27 tumour-only specimens. Supplementary cohort #1, some 10 lung adenocarcinoma cases, had paired tumour/lung TCR-beta sequencing and TIL populations generated to assess tumour reactivity. A handful of tumour specimens that had TCR-beta data belonged to rare histological subtypes and were left out of the subtype comparisons.

Genomic DNA was extracted with the QIAamp DNA kit from frozen aliquots of unsorted single-cell suspensions. Tumour samples were surgically resected non-small cell lung cancer tissue. Tissues were received within 2 hours of resection and processed immediately into single-cell suspensions. Tissue was mechanically dissociated and enzymatically digested with DNase I, collagenase I and hyaluronidase for roughly 30 minutes at 37 °C, then filtered and RBC-lysed. Per the germline V gene, SGDLS is the CDR1 and YYNGEE is the CDR2. Trimming at the junction amounts to 6 bases on V and 2 bases on J, and the germline ends lie 13 bases apart. From cysteine to phenylalanine, the CDR3 is 14 amino acids long. Only the CDR3 region is kept as DNA, spanning 42 bases read in frame from base 1. A two-step multiplex PCR amplified TCR-beta CDR3 regions from genomic DNA, and the second step of the PCR added Illumina-compatible adaptors. TCR-beta immunosequencing was carried out on an Illumina platform through the commercial immunoSEQ service. The study's own analysis went as follows. Repertoires were summarised as Top 10 Clones, the percentage of T-cell templates from the ten most frequent sequences, and productive clonality. Values for productive clonality spanned 0 to 1, where a value of 1 indicated a monoclonal population. Tumour-associated clones were defined as sequences comprising at least 0.1% of tumour T-cell templates but absent from matched non-adjacent lung, identified via log10 scatter plots. Student's t-tests were used for two-group comparisons, ANOVA was used for stages, and linear regression was used for relationships, with analyses conducted in GraphPad Prism7 and R. This immuneACCESS table, as held by TCRdb, lists in-frame sequences with V and J called but not all clones. Of the missing ones, under half trace to an unresolved V gene in checked studies; the others have no known cause. V, J and clone size reflect that table, while D and trimming were determined from the DNA. For this sample the table gives several thousand clones, of which about 80% were detected only once. The top ten clonotypes cover 9.4% of the sample.

Remarks on this clone: Its antigen is still unknown. Base qualities were left out, and no much larger clone turns up one base away.

The paper's findings and limits, for the study overall: Nearly half of NSCLC cases had tumour-associated clones >0.5%, found in 33% of adenocarcinomas compared with more than 65% of squamous carcinomas. In approximately 10 adenocarcinoma cases, maximal tumour-associated clone frequency correlated strongly with TIL tumour reactivity, whereas overall clonality did not. Only 10 cases were included in the reactivity cohort, and sequence sharing between tumour-reactive clones and the dominant in vivo tumour-associated clones was not shown. No significant correlation was found between tumour TCR-beta clonality and smoking pack-years. Significantly higher Top 10 clone scores and productive clonality were observed in lung squamous cell carcinoma than in lung adenocarcinoma tumours.

Recombination linked TRBV9 to TRBJ2-3, and TRBD1 may be the D gene, going by 5 matching bases. The sequencing input was lung tumor tissue. This clonotype was sampled from a human donor with non-small cell lung cancer. The DNA sequence is as follows: TGTGCCAGCACCCAAGGGGCCCCCACAGATACGCAGTATTTT. It encodes CASTQGAPTDTQYF.